The T cell receptor (beta chain) under discussion was sequenced for a study of OX40 agonist ivuxolimab in advanced cancers. Study-level information: Hepatocellular carcinoma, melanoma, renal cell or head and neck cancer was diagnosed in the dose-escalation patients.

Autoimmune disease history or systemic immunosuppression disqualified patients. Method: immunoSEQ multiplex PCR; TCRdb's copy keeps in-frame clones and lacks some. Among more than 60,000 clones listed, roughly nine tenths were seen once. Germline CDR1 and CDR2: LNHDA and SQIVND (reference sequence). This CDR3 region has 15 residues. Unmatched junction bases numbered 9, after V lost 5 bases and J lost 8 bases. This TCR derives from an adult with an advanced solid tumor such as melanoma, head and neck, liver or kidney cancer. This specimen was CD4+ or CD8+ T cells sorted from blood, taken in a trial of the OX40 agonist ivuxolimab. The chain employs TRBV19 and TRBJ1-2, with 12 bases that match TRBD1. The CDR3 region has the DNA TGTGCCAGTAGTCTGACGGGACAGGGGGCTGAAGGCTACACCTTC. Translated: CASSLTGQGAEGYTF.